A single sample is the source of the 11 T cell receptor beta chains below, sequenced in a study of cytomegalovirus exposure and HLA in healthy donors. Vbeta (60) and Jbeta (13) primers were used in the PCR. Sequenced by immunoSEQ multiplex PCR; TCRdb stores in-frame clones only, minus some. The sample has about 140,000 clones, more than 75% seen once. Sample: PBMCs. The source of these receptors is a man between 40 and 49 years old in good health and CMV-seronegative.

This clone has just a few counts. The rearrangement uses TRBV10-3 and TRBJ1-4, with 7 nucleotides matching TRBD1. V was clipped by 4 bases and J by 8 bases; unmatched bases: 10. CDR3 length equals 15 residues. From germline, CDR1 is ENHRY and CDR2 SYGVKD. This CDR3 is CAISGETGFEEKLFF. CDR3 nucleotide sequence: TGTGCCATCAGTGGCGAGACAGGGTTCGAGGAAAAACTGTTTTTT.

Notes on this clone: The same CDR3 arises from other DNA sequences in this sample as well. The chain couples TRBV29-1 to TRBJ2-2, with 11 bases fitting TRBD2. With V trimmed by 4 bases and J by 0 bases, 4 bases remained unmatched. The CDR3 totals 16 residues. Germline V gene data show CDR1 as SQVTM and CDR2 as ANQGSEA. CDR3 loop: CSVGLAGGSNTGELFF. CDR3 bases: TGCAGCGTTGGGCTAGCGGGGGGATCGAACACCGGGGAGCTGTTTTTT.

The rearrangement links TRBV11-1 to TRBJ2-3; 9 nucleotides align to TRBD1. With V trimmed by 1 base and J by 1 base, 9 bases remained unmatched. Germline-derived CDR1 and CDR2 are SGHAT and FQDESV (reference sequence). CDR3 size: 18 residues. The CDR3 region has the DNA TGTGCCAGCAGCTTAGGTCACCCCAGGACAGGGGGCACAGATACGCAGTATTTT. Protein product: CASSLGHPRTGGTDTQYF.

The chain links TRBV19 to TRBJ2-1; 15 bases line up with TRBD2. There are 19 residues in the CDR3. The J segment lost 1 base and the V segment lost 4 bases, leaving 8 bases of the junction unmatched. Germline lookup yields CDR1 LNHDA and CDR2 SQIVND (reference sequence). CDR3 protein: CASSTSTGLAGGSYNEQFF. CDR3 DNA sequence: TGTGCCAGTAGTACGTCAACCGGACTAGCGGGAGGGTCCTACAATGAGCAGTTCTTC.

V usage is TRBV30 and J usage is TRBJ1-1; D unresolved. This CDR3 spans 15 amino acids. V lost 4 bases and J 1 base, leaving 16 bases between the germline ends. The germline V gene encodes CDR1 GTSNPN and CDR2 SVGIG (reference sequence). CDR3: CAWKFQAGANTEAFF. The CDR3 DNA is TGTGCCTGGAAGTTCCAGGCAGGCGCGAACACTGAAGCTTTCTTT.

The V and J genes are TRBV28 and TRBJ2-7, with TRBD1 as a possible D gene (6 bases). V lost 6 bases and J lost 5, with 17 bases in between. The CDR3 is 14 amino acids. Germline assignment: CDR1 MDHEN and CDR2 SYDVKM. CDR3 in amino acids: CASRVQGFRDEQYF. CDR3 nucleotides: TGTGCCAGCAGGGTACAGGGATTTCGGGACGAGCAGTACTTC.

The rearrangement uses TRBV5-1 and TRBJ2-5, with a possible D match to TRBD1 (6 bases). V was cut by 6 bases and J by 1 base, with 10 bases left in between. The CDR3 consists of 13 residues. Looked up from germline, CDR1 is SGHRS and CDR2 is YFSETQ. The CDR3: CASTSRGQETQYF. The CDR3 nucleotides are TGCGCCAGCACCTCCAGGGGCCAAGAGACCCAGTACTTC.

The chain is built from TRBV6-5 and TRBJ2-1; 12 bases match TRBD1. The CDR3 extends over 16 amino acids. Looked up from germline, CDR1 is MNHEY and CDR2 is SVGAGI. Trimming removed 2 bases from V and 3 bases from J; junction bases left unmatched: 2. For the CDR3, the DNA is TGTGCCAGCAGTTACGGGGACAGGGGGCGCTACAATGAGCAGTTCTTC. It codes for CASSYGDRGRYNEQFF.

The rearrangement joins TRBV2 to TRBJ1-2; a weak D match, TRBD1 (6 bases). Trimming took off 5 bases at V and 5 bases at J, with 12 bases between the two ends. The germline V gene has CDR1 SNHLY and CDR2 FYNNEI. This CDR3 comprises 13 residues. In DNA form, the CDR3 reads TGTGCCAGCAGTCCACAGGGCTGGTATGGCTACACCTTC. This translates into CASSPQGWYGYTF.

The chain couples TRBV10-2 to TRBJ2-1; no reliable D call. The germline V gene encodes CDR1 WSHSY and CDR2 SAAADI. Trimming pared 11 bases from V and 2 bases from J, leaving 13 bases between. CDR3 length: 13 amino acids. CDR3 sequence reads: CAGRQDPYNEQFF. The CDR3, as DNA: TGCGCCGGCCGGCAGGATCCCTACAATGAGCAGTTCTTC.

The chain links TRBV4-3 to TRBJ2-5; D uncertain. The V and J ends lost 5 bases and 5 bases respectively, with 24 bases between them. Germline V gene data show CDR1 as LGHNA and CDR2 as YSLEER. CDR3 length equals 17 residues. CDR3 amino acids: CASSFKHCEHYFETQYF. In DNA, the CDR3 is TGCGCCAGCAGCTTTAAGCACTGCGAGCATTACTTTGAGACCCAGTACTTC.